A single sample is the source of the 29 T cell receptor beta chains below, sequenced in a study of tumor-infiltrating lymphocytes in primary liver carcinoma (TCRdb year 2017). Blood RNA was extracted from unsorted whole blood using TRIzol reagent, and germline DNA was obtained with the DNeasy Blood & Tissue kit. Instrument on record: Illumina HiSeq 2500. A constant-region primer and ProtoScript II reverse transcriptase were used to reverse-transcribe TCRbeta-specific cDNA from 500 ng total RNA. Three nested multiplex PCR rounds, following a slightly modified ARM-PCR procedure, were used to build the TCRbeta libraries. Each of the first two PCR rounds ran for nine to ten cycles and used multiplex TRBV1-TRBV30 forward primers together with a Cbeta reverse primer. TCRdb reanalyzed the raw reads on its own, using fastp at Q25 for trimming and MiXCR for clone calling, and kept in-frame beta chains. Rows matching on CDR3 protein sequence are summarized as one entry with the most common DNA and genes. A total of more than 150,000 distinct CDR3 sequences appear in this sample, over 45% of them only once. 70% to 80% of the sample is taken by the ten largest.

Sequencing was carried out using peripheral blood. The source of these receptors is a man in his forties with primary liver carcinoma and hepatitis B virus infection.

This clonotype was counted ten times or more. The V call is TRBV11-2, the J call TRBJ2-1, with 11 bases that match TRBD2. Per the germline V gene, CDR1 is SGHAT and CDR2 is FQNNGV. The CDR3 runs 20 residues. The V and J ends lost 5 bases and 1 base, in that order; junction bases with no gene match: 16. This CDR3 reads CASSQKVGLAVVGSYNEQFF. DNA of the CDR3: TGTGCCAGCAGCCAAAAGGTGGGACTAGCGGTAGTAGGTTCCTACAATGAGCAGTTCTTC.

This rearrangement joins TRBV30 to TRBJ2-5; 7 bases fit TRBD2. The germline gives CDR1 GTSNPN, CDR2 SVGIG (reference sequence). This CDR3 has 14 residues. Trimming cost V 0 bases and J 3 bases; bases outside gene matches: 4. The CDR3 here is CAWSVPGGKETQYF. CDR3 bases: TGTGCCTGGAGTGTACCCGGGGGGAAAGAGACCCAGTACTTC.

In regard to this clonotype: This may come from a read error, since a much larger clone is one base off. V gene TRBV6-1 combines with J gene TRBJ2-1, with D perhaps matching TRBD2 (6 bases). Trimming took 5 bases from V and 0 from J, leaving 11 bases between them. Germline CDR1 MNHNS, CDR2 SASEGT. This CDR3 is 15 amino acids long. The CDR3 loop reads CASSSLAISYNEQFF. CDR3 DNA sequence: TGTGCCAGCAGTTCTCTAGCGATCTCCTACAATGAGCAGTTCTTC.

The rearrangement links TRBV29-1 to TRBJ2-7; 10 nucleotides match TRBD1. Trimming at V came to 2 bases and at J to 4 bases, leaving 5 bases not matched to a gene. The CDR3 runs to 14 residues. In germline, CDR1 is SQVTM, CDR2 ANQGSEA. CDR3 in DNA: TGCAGCGTTGAAATAGGGACAGGGGCTTACGAGCAGTACTTC. Translation gives CSVEIGTGAYEQYF.

The rearrangement uses TRBV4-1 and TRBJ1-3; D not certain. The length of the CDR3 is 15 residues. V shed 0 bases and J shed 0 bases, with 6 bases lying between them. Germline V CDR1 and CDR2: MGHRA, YSYEKL. Here the CDR3 reads CASSQDEGSGNTIYF. The CDR3 DNA reads TGCGCCAGCAGCCAAGACGAGGGCTCTGGAAACACCATATATTTT.

This clonotype came up many times. The chain is built from TRBV29-1 and TRBJ2-7; 9 positions agree with TRBD1. With V trimmed by 5 bases and J by 9 bases, 8 bases remained unmatched. Per the germline V gene, CDR1 is SQVTM and CDR2 is ANQGSEA. There are 12 residues in the CDR3. In DNA form, the CDR3 reads TGCAGCGTTTCGGACAGGGGAAATGCGCAGTACTTC. Protein sequence: CSVSDRGNAQYF.

V is TRBV6-6 and J is TRBJ2-7; D is perhaps TRBD2 (6 bases). Germline V gives CDR1 MNHNY, CDR2 SVGAGI (reference sequence). The CDR3 totals 14 residues. V was pared by 4 bases and J by 3 bases, with 13 bases between. CDR3 protein: CASSLAGRIYEQYF. DNA of the CDR3: TGTGCCAGCAGTTTGGCAGGGAGGATCTACGAGCAGTACTTC.

Notes on this clonotype: A much larger clone is a single base away; this may be a read error. The rearrangement joins TRBV12-3 or TRBV12-4 to TRBJ2-5, with D maybe TRBD1 (5 bases). The V gene lost 10 bases and the J gene lost 5 bases, with 17 bases spanning the gap. CDR3 size: 13 residues. The CDR3 DNA reads as TGTGCCAACAGGACCCAACGGAAGGAGACCCAGTACTTC. It translates to CANRTQRKETQYF.

The CDR3 region has the DNA TGTGCCAGCAGCCCTGGGACTAGTCGCGAGCAGTACTTC. Translating it yields CASSPGTSREQYF. The rearrangement joins TRBV14 to TRBJ2-7; TRBD2 matches 8 bases. V was pared by 4 bases and J by 6 bases, with 5 bases of the junction left unmatched. This CDR3 has 13 amino acids. Looked up from germline, CDR1 is SGHDN and CDR2 is FVKESK.

The CDR3 DNA reads TGTGCCAGCAGTTTAGGACAGGCGGTAGAGACCCAGTACTTC. It yields the protein CASSLGQAVETQYF. The chain uses TRBV12-3 or TRBV12-4 and TRBJ2-5; D perhaps matches TRBD1 (6 bases). This CDR3 has 14 amino acids. V lost 1 base and J lost 4, with 10 bases in between.

Notes on this clonotype: Mismatch with germline at one junction end may stem from a read error. This sequence joins TRBV11-2 and TRBJ2-2; D remains ambiguous. From germline, CDR1 is SGHAT and CDR2 FQNNGV. The CDR3 is made up of 16 amino acids. In DNA, the CDR3 is TGTGCCAGCGGCTTAGACTTGGGAACGAACACCGGGGAGCTGTTTTTT. It codes for CASGLDLGTNTGELFF.

This clonotype showed up many times. The chain couples TRBV11-2 to TRBJ2-1; TRBD2 agrees at 12 bases. This CDR3 is built from 16 residues. CDR1 and CDR2 from the germline V gene are SGHAT and FQNNGV. V was pared by 5 bases and J by 2 bases, with 4 bases of the junction left unmatched. The CDR3 DNA sequence: TGTGCCAGCAGCCCTTCTAGCGGGAGGGCCTACAATGAGCAGTTCTTC. It translates to CASSPSSGRAYNEQFF.

This clonotype was seen at least ten times. The rearrangement links TRBV29-1 to TRBJ2-5; TRBD2 matches at 7 bases. Germline CDR1 is SQVTM and CDR2 is ANQGSEA. The CDR3 is 15 amino acids. The junction had 15 bases not matched to a gene; V was cut back by 6 bases and J by 5 bases. Here the CDR3 DNA reads TGCAGCGTCCAAAGGGACCGACTAGCTGTCGAGACCCAGTACTTC. Translated: CSVQRDRLAVETQYF.

This clonotype was seen once. A much larger clone is a single base away; this may be a read error. V is TRBV11-2 and J is TRBJ2-5; 13 bases are shared with TRBD2. Per germline, CDR1 SGHAT and CDR2 FQNNGV. The CDR3 runs to 18 residues. The V gene end was trimmed by 7 bases and the J gene end by 7 bases; junction bases not matched to a gene: 18. The CDR3 DNA is TGTGCCAGCAACTTGGAAAGGACTAGCGGGAGAAGCACGTGGACCCAGTACTTC. This gives the protein CASNLERTSGRSTWTQYF.

This chain links TRBV2 with TRBJ2-3; the D gene is possibly TRBD2 (5 bases). The V and J ends lost 7 bases and 2 bases respectively, with 19 bases between them. Germline values: CDR1 SNHLY, CDR2 FYNNEI. CDR3 size: 16 residues. The CDR3 DNA sequence: TGTGCCAGCAAGGCTAATCCCCCGGGGAACACAGATACGCAGTATTTT. Its protein is CASKANPPGNTDTQYF.

With regard to this clonotype: A much larger clone lies a single base off, so this may be a read error. This sequence joins TRBV11-3 and TRBJ2-1; 11 positions agree with TRBD2. Per germline, CDR1 SGHNT and CDR2 YENEEA. There are 16 residues in the CDR3. The trim removed 2 bases at V and 4 bases at J, leaving 4 bases unmatched. CDR3 sequence: CASSLRTSGPYNEQFF. CDR3 sequence (DNA): TGTGCCAGCAGCTTACGGACTAGCGGGCCGTACAATGAGCAGTTCTTC.

The chain is built from TRBV29-1 and TRBJ2-2; D gene uncertain. Germline CDR1 reads SQVTM; CDR2 reads ANQGSEA. The CDR3 sequence is 14 residues long. Trimming took 7 bases from V and 4 from J, leaving 16 bases between them. The CDR3 region has the DNA TGCAGCGCCCCCTCTGGGGTGGCCACCGGGGAGCTGTTTTTT. Translating it yields CSAPSGVATGELFF.

Points on this clonotype: One junction end does not reproduce the germline sequence, and a read error may be involved. The chain combines TRBV29-1 with TRBJ2-5; 10 bases align to TRBD2. CDR3 length: 15 residues. Per the germline V gene, CDR1 is SQVTM and CDR2 is ANQGSEA. The CDR3 DNA sequence: TGCAGCGCCTGGCGCGGGCTAGCGGGAGAAGAGACCCGGTGCTTC. Encoded protein: CSAWRGLAGEETRCF.

The chain has TRBV11-2 and TRBJ2-7, with a tentative D call TRBD1 (5 bases). The CDR3 contains 14 residues. From germline, CDR1 is SGHAT and CDR2 FQNNGV. Trimming pared 8 bases from V and 2 bases from J, leaving 16 bases between. The CDR3 DNA reads TGTGCCAGCCGTAGTGACAGTGGGGCCTACGAGCAGTACTTC. Translation: CASRSDSGAYEQYF.

This chain joins TRBV29-1 and TRBJ1-1; D uncertain. The CDR3 is 12 residues long. Trimming shortened V by 2 bases and J by 5 bases, and 9 bases separated the two germline ends. Germline V gene lookup returns CDR1 SQVTM and CDR2 ANQGSEA. The CDR3 DNA reads TGCAGCGTTGAATTTGGGGATACTGAAGCTTTCTTT. It codes for CSVEFGDTEAFF.

As regards this clonotype: One end of the junction varies from germline; a read error may be responsible. The rearrangement uses TRBV4-1 and TRBJ2-4, with D possibly matching TRBD2 (6 bases). This CDR3 spans 19 amino acids. Germline CDR1 and CDR2: MGHRA and YSYEKL. The CDR3 DNA reads TGCACCAGCAGCCAAGATGATCGGGGGTACAGGCCCCCCAAAAACATTCAGTACTTC. It yields the protein CTSSQDDRGYRPPKNIQYF.

The chain carries TRBV6-1 and TRBJ2-7; D unclear. In germline, CDR1 is MNHNS, CDR2 SASEGT. Trimming pared 7 bases from V and 0 bases from J, leaving 10 bases between. This CDR3 spans 13 amino acids. This chain's CDR3 is CASKRTLSYEQYF. The DNA of the CDR3 is TGTGCCAGCAAGCGTACCCTCTCCTACGAGCAGTACTTC.

Remarks on this clonotype: This could be a read error, since a much larger clone is one nucleotide away. The gene calls are TRBV4-1 and TRBJ2-7; D unclear. CDR3 length equals 13 residues. Trimming removed 4 bases from V and 3 bases from J, with 10 bases in between. Germline CDR1 and CDR2: MGHRA and YSYEKL. CDR3 amino acids: CASSLDLHYEQYF. In DNA form, the CDR3 reads TGCGCCAGCAGCCTAGATCTGCACTACGAGCAGTACTTC.

The rearrangement links TRBV28 to TRBJ2-5; no reliable D call. Deletions cut 5 bases from V and 4 bases from J, with 8 bases between. The length of the CDR3 is 12 residues. Germline assignment: CDR1 MDHEN and CDR2 SYDVKM. The CDR3 DNA sequence: TGTGCCAGCAGTGCTCAGCTAGAGACCCAGTACTTC. The encoded protein is CASSAQLETQYF. Combining the CDR3 with reference TRBV28 and TRBJ2-5 gives the whole variable domain DVKVTQSSRYLVKRTGEKVFLECVQDMDHENMFWYRQDPGLGLRLIYFSYDVKMKEKGDIPEGYSVSREKKERFSLILESASTNQTSMYLCASSAQLETQYFGPGTRLLVL.

The chain carries TRBV6-6 and TRBJ2-5; TRBD2 matches 9 bases. Trimming took 0 bases from V and 1 from J; bases not matched to a gene: 0. The CDR3 consists of 15 residues. The germline V gene encodes CDR1 MNHNY and CDR2 SVGAGI (reference sequence). CDR3 sequence: CASSYSLAGQETQYF. In nucleotides, the CDR3 is TGTGCCAGCAGTTACTCACTAGCGGGCCAAGAGACCCAGTACTTC.

At least ten counts were recorded for this clonotype. The gene calls are TRBV12-3 or TRBV12-4 and TRBJ2-1; 9 bases are a match to TRBD2. Unmatched junction bases numbered 6, after V lost 3 bases and J lost 9 bases. The CDR3 is 14 amino acids. The CDR3 spells CASSFEIAGVEQFF. The CDR3 nucleotides are TGTGCCAGCAGTTTTGAAATAGCGGGAGTTGAGCAGTTCTTC.

To note about this clonotype: One junction end disagrees with the germline gene, perhaps due to a read error. Here the CDR3 reads CSAEDSGAGRAGANVLTF. For the CDR3, the DNA is TGCAGCGCTGAAGATTCGGGGGCAGGTCGGGCTGGGGCCAACGTCCTGACTTTC. The chain uses TRBV29-1 and TRBJ2-6; D may be TRBD1 or TRBD2 (6 bases each). The V gene's germline CDR1 is SQVTM and CDR2 ANQGSEA. The CDR3 spans 18 residues.

The sample holds a few counts of this clonotype. This sequence joins TRBV30 and TRBJ2-3; D tentatively reads TRBD1 or TRBD2 (5 bases each). Germline-derived CDR1 and CDR2 are GTSNPN and SVGIG (reference sequence). Trimming stripped 4 bases from V and 5 bases from J, with 7 bases between. CDR3 length: 11 residues. CDR3 region: CAWNGGDTQYF. CDR3 bases: TGTGCCTGGAATGGGGGAGATACGCAGTATTTT.

This clonotype has a handful of counts. The chain carries TRBV12-3 or TRBV12-4 and TRBJ2-7; D may match TRBD1 or TRBD2 (5 bases each). The CDR3 has 15 residues. V was cut by 3 bases and J by 3 bases, with 15 bases left in between. CDR3 sequence: CASSFTGTPLYEQYF. The CDR3 DNA reads as TGTGCCAGCAGTTTTACCGGGACCCCACTCTACGAGCAGTACTTC.